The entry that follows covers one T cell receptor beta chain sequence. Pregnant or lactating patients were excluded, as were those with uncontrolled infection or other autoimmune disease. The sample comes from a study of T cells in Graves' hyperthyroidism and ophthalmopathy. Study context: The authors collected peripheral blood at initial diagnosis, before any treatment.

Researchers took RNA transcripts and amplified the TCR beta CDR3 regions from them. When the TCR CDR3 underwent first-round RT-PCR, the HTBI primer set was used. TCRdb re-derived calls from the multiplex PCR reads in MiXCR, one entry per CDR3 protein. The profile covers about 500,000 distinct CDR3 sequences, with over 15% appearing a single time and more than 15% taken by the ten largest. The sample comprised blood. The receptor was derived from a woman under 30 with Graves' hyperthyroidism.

This CDR3 is CASSRNILRGHRELFF. CDR3 nucleotides: TGTGCCAGCAGCCGCAACATCCTAAGAGGGCACCGGGAGCTGTTTTTT. The chain recombines TRBV3-1 with TRBJ2-2; D possibly corresponds to TRBD2 (5 bases). Trimming stripped 4 bases from V and 9 bases from J, with 21 bases between. CDR3 size: 16 residues. Germline V gene data show CDR1 as LGHDT and CDR2 as YNNKEL (reference sequence).